This T cell receptor (beta chain) was captured by sequencing in a study of cytomegalovirus exposure and HLA in healthy donors. Comment on this clone: Antigen: not known.

Study-wide results and caveats: In a later analysis, CMV-associated beta chains were mostly HLA-associated, it appeared. Researchers reportedly found TCR beta sequences accurately predicted most subjects' HLA-A and HLA-B alleles. A link between a missense DCLRE1C variant and TCR beta V- and J-gene trimming emerged from a later analysis.

Use of 60 Vbeta and 13 Jbeta primers characterized the PCR. Assay: immunoSEQ multiplex PCR; the TCRdb copy retains only in-frame clones and omits some. The sample lists 120,000 or so clones, 75% to 85% occurring once. The clonotype comes from a woman aged 45-60 years in good health and CMV-seropositive. Sequencing input: PBMCs.

The CDR3 loop reads CASSVRQGRDGYTF. The CDR3 DNA reads as TGTGCCAGCAGCGTGAGACAGGGTAGGGATGGCTACACCTTC. The rearrangement links TRBV9 to TRBJ1-2; 7 bases are a match to TRBD1. V trimming: 2 bases; J trimming: 6 bases; junction bases outside the gene matches: 7. The CDR3 extends over 14 amino acids. Germline assignment: CDR1 SGDLS and CDR2 YYNGEE.